A single sample gave rise to the 20 T cell receptor beta chains below, sequenced in a study of blood T cell repertoires in COVID-19. The repertoire was sequenced with immunoSEQ multiplex PCR; TCRdb's copy has only in-frame clones and lacks some. This sample carries 200,000 to 250,000 clones, about 81% of them seen once, and the ten largest clones take 4.5% to 5.5%. The material sequenced was peripheral blood. These receptors all stem from a woman between 65 and 79 years old with COVID-19, enrolled during active disease.

V is TRBV28 and J is TRBJ1-2, with D unresolved. This CDR3 has 12 amino acids. V was trimmed by 10 bases and J by 2 bases, leaving 11 bases between them. Germline assignment: CDR1 MDHEN and CDR2 SYDVKM. CDR3 in DNA: TGTGCCACTTCGGCGGGGAACTATGGCTACACCTTC. Its translation: CATSAGNYGYTF.

This clone was recorded only once. The rearrangement joins TRBV7-2 to TRBJ1-6, with TRBD1 matching over 7 bases. Germline V gene lookup returns CDR1 SGHTA and CDR2 FQGNSA. J lost 7 bases, V lost 4 bases, and 4 bases had no gene match. The CDR3 sequence is 14 residues long. CDR3 loop: CASSWGTANSPLHF. The CDR3 nucleotides are TGTGCCAGCAGCTGGGGGACAGCAAATTCACCCCTCCACTTT.

The chain carries TRBV20-1 and TRBJ1-2; D not resolved. CDR1 and CDR2 from the germline V gene are DFQATT and SNEGSKA (reference sequence). Deletions cut 1 base from V and 6 bases from J, with 6 bases between. The length of the CDR3 is 11 residues. The CDR3 nucleotides read TGCAGTGCTAGAGGGGCGAATGGCTACACCTTC. It codes for CSARGANGYTF.

The chain is built from TRBV5-1 and TRBJ1-5; D not certain. The V gene lost 0 bases and the J gene lost 5 bases, with 3 bases spanning the gap. Germline CDR1 reads SGHRS; CDR2 reads YFSETQ. The CDR3 loop spans 12 amino acids. CDR3: CASSLAYQPQHF. As DNA, the CDR3 is TGCGCCAGCAGCTTGGCGTATCAGCCCCAGCATTTT.

The V call is TRBV27, the J call TRBJ2-7; 10 positions match TRBD2. J lost 3 bases, V lost 5 bases, and 10 bases had no gene match. The CDR3 totals 16 residues. Germline CDR1 MNHEY, CDR2 SMNVEV (reference sequence). CDR3 sequence reads: CASSRSGRAVRYEQYF. The DNA of the CDR3 is TGTGCCAGCAGTAGGAGCGGGAGGGCCGTTCGCTACGAGCAGTACTTC.

This chain joins TRBV30 and TRBJ1-5; TRBD1 is a possible D gene (6 bases). The CDR3 is 14 residues long. Between the trimmed V and J ends, which lost 8 bases and 3 bases, there was a span of 17 bases. Per germline, CDR1 GTSNPN and CDR2 SVGIG (reference sequence). DNA of the CDR3: TGTGCCCCTCGGGGGGCAGCCTACAATCAGCCCCAGCATTTT. Encoded protein: CAPRGAAYNQPQHF.

This clone was picked up a small number of times. J is TRBJ1-4 and V is TRBV9; D is undetermined. With 4 bases removed from V and 14 bases from J, the gap between germline ends came to 18 bases. CDR1 SGDLS and CDR2 YYNGEE come from the germline V gene. The CDR3 is made up of 13 amino acids. CDR3 amino acids: CASSPDFGGLLFF. DNA for the CDR3: TGTGCCAGCAGCCCAGATTTTGGAGGGCTCCTGTTTTTT.

The rearrangement links TRBV2 to TRBJ2-2, with D perhaps matching TRBD1 (5 bases). The CDR3 is 14 amino acids. The germline V and J ends were trimmed by 7 bases and 5 bases, with 14 bases remaining between them. The germline gives CDR1 SNHLY, CDR2 FYNNEI. This CDR3 reads CASTRVLGTGELFF. The CDR3 coding sequence is TGTGCCAGCACCAGGGTCTTGGGGACCGGGGAGCTGTTTTTT.

The rearrangement uses TRBV24-1 and TRBJ2-1, with 8 nucleotides matching TRBD1. The CDR3 loop spans 16 amino acids. The ends lost 2 bases at V and 3 bases at J; junction bases unmatched: 5. Looked up from germline, CDR1 is KGHDR and CDR2 is SFDVKD. CDR3 region: CATSDSRGHSYNEQFF. The CDR3 DNA reads TGTGCCACCAGTGATTCCAGGGGGCATAGCTACAATGAGCAGTTCTTC.

J is TRBJ2-7 and V is TRBV6-6; 11 bases agree with TRBD1. CDR3 length: 14 amino acids. Germline values: CDR1 MNHNY, CDR2 SVGAGI (reference sequence). J lost 3 bases, V lost 6 bases, and 4 bases had no gene match. The CDR3 DNA reads TGTGCCAGCAGGGGGACAGGGGGGGACTACGAGCAGTACTTC. Translating gives CASRGTGGDYEQYF.

A single count supports this clone. This rearrangement joins TRBV5-1 to TRBJ2-1, with D possibly being TRBD2 (5 bases). Germline V lookup: CDR1 SGHRS, CDR2 YFSETQ. The CDR3 is 13 amino acids. The V end was cut by 4 bases, the J end by 3 bases, with 8 bases between. CDR3 amino acids: CASSQLGYNEQFF. The CDR3 nucleotides are TGCGCCAGCAGCCAACTAGGCTACAATGAGCAGTTCTTC.

V is TRBV5-3 and J is TRBJ1-3; the match to TRBD1 covers 8 bases. TRBV5-3 is given ORF status, its function remaining uncertain. V lost 4 bases, J lost 3 bases, and 21 bases stayed unmatched. CDR3 length equals 20 residues. The CDR3, as DNA: TGTGCCAGAAGCCTTACCCAAACCCCCCAGGGGGCGCTTGGTGGAAACACCATATATTTT. Protein: CARSLTQTPQGALGGNTIYF.

The J gene is TRBJ2-5, the V gene TRBV20-1; 10 nucleotides line up with TRBD2. From germline, CDR1 is DFQATT and CDR2 SNEGSKA (reference sequence). The length of the CDR3 is 16 residues. V was pared by 3 bases and J by 4 bases, with 11 bases of the junction left unmatched. CDR3 nucleotide sequence: TGCAGTGCTAGTGGGAAACCTAGCGGGAGTCGAGAGACCCAGTACTTC. It specifies CSASGKPSGSRETQYF.

J is TRBJ2-5 and V is TRBV2; 9 bases match TRBD1. Germline lookup yields CDR1 SNHLY and CDR2 FYNNEI. The V and J ends lost 6 bases and 1 base, in that order; junction bases with no gene match: 6. The CDR3 covers 15 residues. This CDR3 is CASREQGAPQETQYF. CDR3 DNA: TGTGCCAGCAGGGAACAGGGGGCGCCCCAAGAGACCCAGTACTTC.

This clone was observed a single time. The rearrangement links TRBV19 to TRBJ2-5; the match to TRBD2 covers 7 bases. The CDR3 consists of 14 residues. V lost 5 bases to trimming and J lost 0 bases; unmatched junction nucleotides: 3. Looked up from germline, CDR1 is LNHDA and CDR2 is SQIVND (reference sequence). The CDR3 sequence: CASSPSGYQETQYF. CDR3 in DNA: TGTGCCAGTAGTCCTAGCGGTTACCAAGAGACCCAGTACTTC.

This sequence joins TRBV10-3 and TRBJ2-2; 12 positions match TRBD1. This CDR3 has 18 amino acids. From germline, CDR1 is ENHRY and CDR2 SYGVKD. V dropped 2 bases and J dropped 4; count of bases not matched to a gene: 8. This chain's CDR3 is CAISEGDRGPFPTGELFF. Written as DNA, the CDR3 is TGTGCCATCAGTGAGGGGGACAGGGGGCCCTTTCCCACCGGGGAGCTGTTTTTT.

The gene calls are TRBV9 and TRBJ1-2; the D is unclear. The germline V gene has CDR1 SGDLS and CDR2 YYNGEE. CDR3 size: 11 residues. Trimming stripped 7 bases from V and 4 bases from J, with 8 bases between. CDR3 protein: CASGGSYGYTF. For the CDR3, the DNA is TGTGCCAGCGGCGGGAGCTATGGCTACACCTTC.

This chain connects TRBV19 to TRBJ2-2, with TRBD1 matching over 10 bases. V shed 9 bases and J 4 bases; nucleotides not matched to a gene: 8. Germline V gene sequence: CDR1 LNHDA, CDR2 SQIVND (reference sequence). This CDR3 is 15 amino acids long. CDR3 in DNA: TGTGCCAGCTCCGACAGGGGGCGCATCACCGGGGAGCTGTTTTTT. As protein: CASSDRGRITGELFF.

This chain links TRBV5-1 with TRBJ2-1; 8 bases are shared with TRBD1. CDR1 and CDR2 from the germline V gene are SGHRS and YFSETQ. V dropped 4 bases and J dropped 2; count of bases not matched to a gene: 14. The CDR3 runs to 18 residues. The CDR3 sequence is CASSPGQGAFSAYNEQFF. In DNA form, the CDR3 reads TGCGCCAGCAGCCCCGGACAGGGCGCCTTCTCTGCCTACAATGAGCAGTTCTTC.

This clone came up once. This sequence joins TRBV7-2 and TRBJ2-1, with D maybe TRBD2 (6 bases). This CDR3 is 14 amino acids long. The germline gives CDR1 SGHTA, CDR2 FQGNSA. V shed 3 bases and J shed 7 bases, with 13 bases lying between them. The CDR3 DNA reads TGTGCCAGCAGCTTGCGGGGAGTTGTTAATGAGCAGTTCTTC. It yields the protein CASSLRGVVNEQFF.